This T cell receptor (beta chain) was sequenced in a study of T-cell memory formation after mild COVID-19. General study results and limits: There were some responding clones in pre-infection memory, which suggested that cross-reactive memory had joined. Contracting CD4+ clones were located mainly in CM and EM, and CD8+ clones in EMRA.

The CDR3 length is 17 residues. Trimming removed 4 bases from V and 7 bases from J; junction bases left unmatched: 7. Germline lookup yields CDR1 SGHTA and CDR2 FQGTGA. This clonotype was counted between two and nine times. Its antigen is unknown. 5'RACE, which relied on constant-segment primers, yielded TCR alpha and TCR beta cDNA libraries carrying sample barcodes and UMIs. TCRdb re-called the 5' RACE reads through MiXCR, storing one row per CDR3 protein. The sample has around 320,000 distinct CDR3 sequences, roughly a fifth seen once. The source of this sequence is a man younger than 35 who had mild COVID-19 (a few samples of this study predate the infection). Cell type and time point are not known. The sample consisted of PBMCs or a T cell subset sorted from them (not recorded which). The genes are TRBV7-3 and TRBJ2-1; 16 nucleotides line up with TRBD2. CDR3 amino acids: CASSSAGTSGGVNEQFF. The DNA for the CDR3 is TGTGCCAGCAGCTCGGCCGGGACTAGCGGGGGGGTTAATGAGCAGTTCTTC.